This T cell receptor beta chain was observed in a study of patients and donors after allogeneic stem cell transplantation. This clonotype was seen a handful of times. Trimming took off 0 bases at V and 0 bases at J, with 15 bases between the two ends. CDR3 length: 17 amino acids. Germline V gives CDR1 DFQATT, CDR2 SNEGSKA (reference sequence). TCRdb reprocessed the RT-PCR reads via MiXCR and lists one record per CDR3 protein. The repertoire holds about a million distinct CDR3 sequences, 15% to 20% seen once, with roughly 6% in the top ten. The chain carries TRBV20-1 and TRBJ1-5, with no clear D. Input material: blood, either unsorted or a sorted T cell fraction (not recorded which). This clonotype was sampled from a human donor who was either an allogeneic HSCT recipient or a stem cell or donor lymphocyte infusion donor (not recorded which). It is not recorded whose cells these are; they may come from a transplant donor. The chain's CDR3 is CSARDRPGLDSNQPQHF. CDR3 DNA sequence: TGCAGTGCTAGAGATCGCCCCGGGTTAGATAGCAATCAGCCCCAGCATTTT.